This TCR beta chain was recorded in a study of blood T cells in healthy people across ages. Primers used in a second PCR of roughly 6 to 11 cycles were a sample-barcoded 5' primer and a J-beta primer mix. TCRdb called the 5' RACE reads again in MiXCR, with one record for every CDR3 protein. Here the sample spans 600,000 or so distinct CDR3 sequences, 25% to 35% being singletons. Ten or more counts support this clonotype. The CDR3 is 13 amino acids. Germline loops: CDR1 MNHEY, CDR2 SMNVEV (reference sequence). Deletions cut 3 bases from V and 6 bases from J, with 10 bases between. Sequenced material: blood. The sequence was obtained from a woman older than 75 in good health. V usage is TRBV27 and J usage is TRBJ2-3; tentative D call: TRBD2 (5 bases). Written as DNA, the CDR3 is TGTGCCAGCAGTTTCTCGAGGAGGGATACGCAGTATTTT. Translating it yields CASSFSRRDTQYF.